These 23 T cell receptor beta chains were all obtained from the same sample, sequenced in a study of blood T cell repertoires in COVID-19. TCRdb's copy holds only in-frame clones and misses some; the assay was immunoSEQ multiplex PCR. Of around 200,000 clones listed, 75% to 90% are singletons. Sequencing used PBMCs or T cells enriched from blood (not recorded which). The receptors stem from a man between 35 and 55 years old who had recovered from COVID-19.

This rearrangement joins TRBV11-1 to TRBJ1-1; maybe TRBD1 (6 bases). Germline V gene sequence: CDR1 SGHAT, CDR2 FQDESV (reference sequence). This CDR3 region has 13 residues. Trimming took off 6 bases at V and 6 bases at J, with 14 bases between the two ends. As DNA, the CDR3 is TGTGCCAGCAGGCCAAGACAGGCGGCTGAAGCTTTCTTT. Protein: CASRPRQAAEAFF. Based on the CDR3 plus reference TRBV11-1 and TRBJ1-1, the full variable domain is EAEVAQSPRYKITEKSQAVAFWCDPISGHATLYWYRQILGQGPELLVQFQDESVVDDSQLPKDRFSAERLKGVDSTLKIQPAELGDSAMYLCASRPRQAAEAFFGQGTRLTVV.

The CDR3 sequence is CASSFGSNTEAFF. The CDR3, as DNA: TGTGCCAGCAGCTTCGGGAGTAACACTGAAGCTTTCTTT. The V call is TRBV7-3, the J call TRBJ1-1; D is uncertain. The CDR3 loop spans 13 amino acids. Per the germline V gene, CDR1 is SGHTA and CDR2 is FQGTGA. V shed 3 bases and J shed 2 bases, with 7 bases lying between them.

The chain links TRBV5-1 to TRBJ2-7; 8 positions agree with TRBD1. Per germline, CDR1 SGHRS and CDR2 YFSETQ. V shed 2 bases, J shed 3 bases, and the junction held 13 bases outside the gene matches. CDR3 length: 17 residues. CDR3 in amino acids: CASSFRTGTPLGYEQYF. DNA for the CDR3: TGCGCCAGCAGCTTCAGGACAGGGACGCCGCTGGGCTACGAGCAGTACTTC.

This chain connects TRBV6-5 to TRBJ1-2; weak D call: TRBD1 (6 bases). V lost 6 bases and J 8 bases, leaving 19 bases between the germline ends. Germline loops: CDR1 MNHEY, CDR2 SVGAGI. The CDR3 totals 14 residues. CDR3 loop: CASRRGGPEEGYTF. Here the CDR3 DNA reads TGTGCCAGCAGGAGGGGGGGGCCGGAAGAAGGCTACACCTTC.

This clone came up a few times. The V call is TRBV11-1, the J call TRBJ2-1, with 7 bases identical to TRBD1. Trimming cost V 2 bases and J 4 bases; bases outside gene matches: 5. In germline, CDR1 is SGHAT, CDR2 FQDESV (reference sequence). The CDR3 covers 15 residues. As DNA, the CDR3 is TGTGCCAGCAGCTTACACAGGGGCGAGTACAATGAGCAGTTCTTC. It encodes CASSLHRGEYNEQFF.

This clone was recorded a few times. This may be a read error: a much more frequent sequence differs by one nucleotide. The sample contains more than one DNA sequence encoding this CDR3. The chain is built from TRBV19 and TRBJ1-5; 9 nucleotides align to TRBD1. The CDR3 loop spans 14 amino acids. From germline, CDR1 is LNHDA and CDR2 SQIVND (reference sequence). Trimming cost V 4 bases and J 7 bases; bases outside gene matches: 5. The CDR3 here is CASSTTGGGQPQHF. The DNA of the CDR3 is TGTGCCAGTAGTACAACAGGGGGCGGGCAGCCCCAGCATTTT.

The chain uses TRBV9 and TRBJ2-1, with 12 bases lining up with TRBD2. Germline CDR1 and CDR2: SGDLS and YYNGEE. This CDR3 is 16 amino acids long. Germline trimming cut 2 bases from V and 7 bases from J; bases unmatched to any gene: 7. The CDR3 sequence is CASSVRTSGTGNEQFF. As DNA, the CDR3 is TGTGCCAGCAGCGTGAGGACTAGCGGGACGGGTAATGAGCAGTTCTTC.

The chain couples TRBV9 to TRBJ2-7, with TRBD2 matching over 14 bases. Germline V gene lookup returns CDR1 SGDLS and CDR2 YYNGEE. The CDR3 is 16 residues long. Losses at the gene ends were 3 bases for V and 7 bases for J; bases not matched to a gene: 9. The CDR3 coding sequence is TGTGCCAGCAGCGGACCGGGACTAGCGGGAGTGGGAGAGCAGTACTTC. Its translation: CASSGPGLAGVGEQYF.

A word on this clone: A read error may explain this, as a much larger clone is one base away. The V call is TRBV5-1, the J call TRBJ2-4; a possible D gene is TRBD2 (6 bases). Germline loops: CDR1 SGHRS, CDR2 YFSETQ. This CDR3 comprises 14 residues. Written as DNA, the CDR3 is TGCACCAGCAGCTTGGCGGACGGAGGGGACATTCAGTACTTC. Translated: CTSSLADGGDIQYF.

This clone occurred once. The chain couples TRBV5-1 to TRBJ1-4; the match to TRBD1 covers 7 bases. Per germline, CDR1 SGHRS and CDR2 YFSETQ. This CDR3 spans 16 amino acids. The V segment lost 4 bases and the J segment 14 bases; nucleotides outside the gene matches: 20. CDR3 DNA: TGCGCCAGCAGCGCCACCCCGGGACAGACCCAGGGGAGGCTGTTTTTT. It encodes CASSATPGQTQGRLFF.

This chain joins TRBV11-3 and TRBJ2-7, with TRBD2 matching over 7 bases. Germline values: CDR1 SGHNT, CDR2 YENEEA. J was trimmed by 0 bases and V by 1 base; bases with no gene match: 9. There are 17 residues in the CDR3. CDR3 sequence (DNA): TGTGCCAGCAGCTTAGTGTCATGGCGGGAGAGCTCCTACGAGCAGTACTTC. Translating gives CASSLVSWRESSYEQYF. The full variable domain, in which reference TRBV11-3 and TRBJ2-7 provide the parts outside the CDR3, is EAGVVQSPRYKIIEKKQPVAFWCNPISGHNTLYWYLQNLGQGPELLIRYENEEAVDDSQLPKDRFSAERLKGVDSTLKIQPAELGDSAVYLCASSLVSWRESSYEQYFGPGTRLTVT.

The chain joins TRBV6-2 or TRBV6-3 to TRBJ2-4; a weak D match, TRBD1 (6 bases). Trimming removed 0 bases at V and 8 bases at J, with 8 bases between. Germline CDR1 reads MNHEY; CDR2 reads SVGEGT. The CDR3 has 13 residues. CDR3 in amino acids: CASSYSYRDIQYF. The CDR3 DNA is TGTGCCAGCAGTTACTCGTACAGGGACATTCAGTACTTC.

The V and J genes are TRBV12-3 or TRBV12-4 and TRBJ1-5; D is undetermined. V was shortened by 3 bases and J by 4 bases, with 7 bases between the two germline ends. The length of the CDR3 is 13 residues. CDR3 loop: CASSFSGNQPQHF. In DNA, the CDR3 is TGTGCCAGCAGTTTCTCGGGGAATCAGCCCCAGCATTTT.

This chain uses TRBV6-5 with TRBJ1-5, with 10 bases lining up with TRBD1. The V gene's germline CDR1 is MNHEY and CDR2 SVGAGI. This CDR3 contains 14 residues. V lost 4 bases to trimming and J lost 5 bases; unmatched junction nucleotides: 2. The CDR3 DNA is TGTGCCAGCAGTTCGACAGGGGGCGATCAGCCCCAGCATTTT. Encoded protein: CASSSTGGDQPQHF.

This chain connects TRBV9 to TRBJ1-2, with a possible D match to TRBD1 (6 bases). In germline, CDR1 is SGDLS, CDR2 YYNGEE. The CDR3 has 15 amino acids. Trimming left V 4 bases short and J 2 bases short, with 15 bases between. The CDR3 sequence is CASSMQGLENYGYTF. The CDR3 DNA reads TGTGCCAGCAGCATGCAGGGGTTAGAAAACTATGGCTACACCTTC.

The chain carries TRBV6-5 and TRBJ1-2; D is uncertain. This CDR3 is built from 14 residues. Trimming took off 6 bases at V and 8 bases at J, with 19 bases between the two ends. CDR1 and CDR2 from the germline V gene are MNHEY and SVGAGI. CDR3 sequence (DNA): TGTGCCAGCAGCTTCGGACGGACCCCGGGGGGCTACACCTTC. Translating it yields CASSFGRTPGGYTF.

The chain employs TRBV24-1 and TRBJ2-1; 8 bases line up with TRBD2. The CDR3 is 16 amino acids. The germline V gene encodes CDR1 KGHDR and CDR2 SFDVKD. Losses at the gene ends were 1 base for V and 5 bases for J; bases not matched to a gene: 6. CDR3 protein: CATSDFGGGFHNEQFF. The CDR3 DNA reads TGTGCCACCAGTGATTTCGGCGGGGGGTTCCACAATGAGCAGTTCTTC.

This chain links TRBV5-1 with TRBJ1-2; TRBD1 agrees at 7 bases. The CDR3 is made up of 14 amino acids. Germline V CDR1 and CDR2: SGHRS, YFSETQ. J was trimmed by 6 bases and V by 3 bases; bases with no gene match: 8. In DNA form, the CDR3 reads TGCGCCAGCAGCTCGCTTACAGGGGACCATGGCTACACCTTC. Translated, it gives CASSSLTGDHGYTF.

CDR3 loop: CASTSDSLRTEAFF. CDR3 nucleotides: TGTGCCAGCACTTCCGACAGCCTGAGGACTGAAGCTTTCTTT. V is TRBV28 and J is TRBJ1-1; D perhaps matches TRBD1 (5 bases). This CDR3 is built from 14 residues. Germline values: CDR1 MDHEN, CDR2 SYDVKM. V was cut by 7 bases and J by 5 bases, with 17 bases left in between.

This clone has just one count. The CDR3 nucleotides read TGTGCCAGTAGTAAATGGACAGGGAGTGACGATGAGCAGTTCTTC. Its translation is CASSKWTGSDDEQFF. This chain links TRBV19 with TRBJ2-1, with 8 positions matching TRBD1. V lost 4 bases and J lost 8; bases outside the gene matches: 10. The length of the CDR3 is 15 residues. Germline CDR1 LNHDA, CDR2 SQIVND (reference sequence). The complete variable domain, with remaining parts taken from reference TRBV19 and TRBJ2-1, reads DGGITQSPKYLFRKEGQNVTLSCEQNLNHDAMYWYRQDPGQGLRLIYYSQIVNDFQKGDIAEGYSVSREKKESFPLTVTSAQKNPTAFYLCASSKWTGSDDEQFFGPGTRLTVL.

This clone came up once. The rearrangement joins TRBV9 to TRBJ1-1, with 8 bases identical to TRBD1. The V gene's germline CDR1 is SGDLS and CDR2 YYNGEE. V trimming: 0 bases; J trimming: 6 bases; junction bases outside the gene matches: 7. This CDR3 is built from 15 residues. The CDR3 DNA follows: TGTGCCAGCAGCGTAGAGGGGACAGGCTTGGCTGAAGCTTTCTTT. Protein sequence: CASSVEGTGLAEAFF.

The gene calls are TRBV24-1 and TRBJ1-1; D unclear. Trimming removed 2 bases from V and 1 base from J, with 4 bases in between. CDR1 is KGHDR, CDR2 SFDVKD, per germline. The CDR3 has 13 residues. The CDR3 here is CATSDSWNTEAFF. CDR3 DNA sequence: TGTGCCACCAGTGATTCGTGGAACACTGAAGCTTTCTTT.

This rearrangement joins TRBV19 to TRBJ2-1; TRBD1 might be the D (6 bases). This CDR3 has 13 residues. Trimming pared 2 bases from V and 13 bases from J, leaving 15 bases between. The germline V gene encodes CDR1 LNHDA and CDR2 SQIVND (reference sequence). As DNA, the CDR3 is TGTGCCAGTAGTATATCACAACAGGGAAAACAGTTCTTC. As protein: CASSISQQGKQFF.